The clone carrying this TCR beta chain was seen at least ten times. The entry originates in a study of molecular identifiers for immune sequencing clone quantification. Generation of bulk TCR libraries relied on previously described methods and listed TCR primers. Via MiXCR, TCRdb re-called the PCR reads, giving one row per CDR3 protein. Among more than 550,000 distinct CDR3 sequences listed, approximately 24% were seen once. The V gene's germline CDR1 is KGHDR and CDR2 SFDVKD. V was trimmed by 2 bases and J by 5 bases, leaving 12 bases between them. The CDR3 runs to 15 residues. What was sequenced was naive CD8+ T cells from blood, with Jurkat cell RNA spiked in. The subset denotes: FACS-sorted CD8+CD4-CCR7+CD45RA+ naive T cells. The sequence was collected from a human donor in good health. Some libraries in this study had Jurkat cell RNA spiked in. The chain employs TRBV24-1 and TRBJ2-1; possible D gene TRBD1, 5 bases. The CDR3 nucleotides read TGTGCCACCAGTGATTACCAAAGGGGTCACAATGAGCAGTTCTTC. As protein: CATSDYQRGHNEQFF.